This T cell receptor beta chain was captured in a study of cytomegalovirus exposure and HLA in healthy donors (dated by TCRdb to about 2017). Study-wide context: According to a later analysis, one platform produced both the 120 validation repertoires and the roughly 660 repertoires of the first cohort. The study combined high-throughput TCR immunosequencing, statistical association of individual TCRs with disease status, and machine learning to predict cytomegalovirus infection status. The aim of the study was to test whether cataloging public T cell receptors could identify signatures of past pathogen exposure. Besides the first cohort of around 700 subjects, a separate validation cohort made up of 90 to 150 different subjects was used.

Libraries were constructed by the immunoSEQ multiplex PCR assay. In the paper's pipeline: A statistical classification framework was developed to diagnose cytomegalovirus status using the catalog of TCR beta chain sequences. TCRdb took this table from immuneACCESS and kept in-frame rearrangements with V and J called. Such tables lack part of the clones; where checked against another copy, unresolved V genes explain under half of the gap, and the rest is unexplained. V, J and clone size are those of that table, while D and trimming were read from the DNA. Counted in this sample were about 130,000 clones; about 91% of them appeared once. The top ten constitute 1.2% of the sample. Comments on this clone: No cognate antigen has been identified for it. No base-level quality is on record; no much larger clone is a single base apart.

Study-wide findings and limitations: Subsequent analysis determined that TCRs grouped into clusters in the first cohort also showed a tendency toward co-occurrence across the 90 to 150 validation repertoires, and approximately 93% of cluster scores exceeded 0. A total of fewer than 200 TCR beta chains were listed by the study as associated with cytomegalovirus. Most TCR sequences were seen in very few donors, while some public TCRs were found in many individuals. In vitro tests confirmed that a few of the cytomegalovirus-associated TCR beta chains recognize cytomegalovirus antigens. The authors suggested that the approach could potentially be generalized to other disease states and immunological phenotypes. Cytomegalovirus status was reported to be diagnosed by the classifier with high specificity and sensitivity in both the original and validation cohorts. The validation cohort had no HLA typing available for a later analysis, so co-occurrence within that cohort was assessed over all 130 or so repertoires.

The donors were included in the validation cohort of approximately 130 subjects, a group kept apart from the roughly 680-subject first cohort. This clonotype originated in a woman between 18 and 29 years old in good health and CMV-seronegative. The sequenced material came from PBMCs.

The DNA sequence follows: TGTGCCAGCTCACCCATGGAGACCCAGTACTTC. Its protein product is CASSPMETQYF. The chain joins TRBV18 to TRBJ2-5; too little of a D gene remains to name it. V is shortened by 3 bases, J by 5 bases, and the region joining them spans 4 bases. Including cysteine and phenylalanine, the CDR3 has 11 amino acids. CDR3 DNA only is kept here, 33 bases in frame from base 1. Taken from the germline V gene, the CDR1 and CDR2 loops are KGHSH and LQKENI.